The clone carrying this TCR beta chain was seen only once. The source of the sample is a study of blood T cells in healthy people across ages. Per the germline V gene, CDR1 is MNHEY and CDR2 is SVGAGI. CDR3 length equals 16 residues. V gave up 6 bases and J gave up 0 bases, with 15 bases separating them. Combining a sample-barcoded 5' primer with a J-beta primer mix, a second PCR ran for roughly 7 to 12 cycles. In TCRdb, the 5' RACE reads were re-called with MiXCR into one record per CDR3 protein. The data contain roughly 1,700,000 distinct CDR3 sequences, about 28% of them singletons. The sequenced material came from blood. The receptor was derived from a woman aged 25 to 39 in good health. The chain combines TRBV6-5 with TRBJ2-1; TRBD2 might be the D (5 bases). CDR3 in amino acids: CASRFGIAPSYNEQFF. The CDR3 region has the DNA TGTGCCAGCAGGTTCGGAATAGCGCCCTCCTACAATGAGCAGTTCTTC.